This paragraph reports one T cell receptor beta chain. Germline-derived CDR1 and CDR2 are KGHSH and LQKENI. The CDR3 covers 17 residues. Trimming pared 0 bases from V and 0 bases from J, leaving 11 bases between. These data are taken from a study of blood T cell repertoires in COVID-19. Background on the study: There were acute and convalescent COVID-19 samples, and they came from the United States, Italy and Spain. T cells, B-cell-depleted T cells, or PBMCs supplied cDNA or gDNA.

Some clones are missing from TCRdb's copy, which holds only in-frame ones; the method was immunoSEQ multiplex PCR. Of under 300,000 clones detected, 80% to 90% appear once; the ten largest clones hold 4% to 5%. The TCR originated in a woman aged 40-49 years who had recovered from COVID-19. Specimen: peripheral blood. This chain joins TRBV18 and TRBJ1-4; unclear D gene. The CDR3 loop is CASSPPGNAATNEKLFF. Written as DNA, the CDR3 is TGTGCCAGCTCACCACCCGGGAACGCCGCAACTAATGAAAAACTGTTTTTT.